The present TCR beta chain was sequenced within a study of blood T cell repertoires in COVID-19. Whole-study context: Acute and convalescent COVID-19 samples came from the United States, Italy and Spain. In each case, the material was cDNA or gDNA derived from T cells, B-cell-depleted T cells, or PBMCs.

V was clipped by 6 bases and J by 3 bases; unmatched bases: 4. Germline V gene data show CDR1 as MNHEY and CDR2 as SVGAGI. The CDR3 spans 13 residues. Methods used by the authors: Amplification with reference gene primers provided the estimates of nucleated cell counts. Using immunoSEQ multiplex PCR, the repertoire was profiled, and TCRdb retains in-frame clones only, with some absent. V and J calls and clone size come straight from that table; D and trimming were deduced from the DNA. The table has 85,000 to 95,000 clones, roughly 88% seen once. The sequenced sample was peripheral blood. The chain has TRBV6-5 and TRBJ1-1; 7 nucleotides line up with TRBD1. This receptor was identified in a human donor in a cohort sampled during active COVID-19. DNA of the CDR3: TGTGCCAGCAGCCTTGACAGGGACACTGAAGCTTTCTTT. This translates into CASSLDRDTEAFF.